These T cell receptor beta chains were read from a single sample in a study of T cell repertoires in ileal Crohn's disease. Using immunoSEQ multiplex PCR, the repertoire was profiled, and TCRdb retains in-frame clones only, with some absent. The sample records roughly 8,500 clones, about 80% being singletons. Sequences were obtained from ileal tissue. These receptors were collected from an adult with Crohn's disease. The CDR3 runs from the conserved cysteine through the conserved F or W. The D gene is left open where the match is weak.

J gene: TRBJ2-7; CDR3 length: 16; D gene: -; V gene: TRBV5-5; CDR3 protein: CASSFSGSPNSYEQYF; CDR3 DNA: TGTGCCAGCAGCTTCTCCGGGAGCCCCAACTCCTACGAGCAGTACTTC